Presented here are 5 T cell receptor beta chains from one specimen sequenced in a study of shared clonotypes between healthy human individuals. TCRdb keeps only in-frame clones here, not all; method: immunoSEQ multiplex PCR. Altogether roughly 1,500,000 clones are present, around 98% being singletons, with the ten largest covering around 0.47%. Sequencing used naive CD4+ T cells sorted from blood. Subset meaning: CD45RA+ positively selected. The receptors shown here come from a man aged 25 to 40 in good health.

The genes are TRBV9 and TRBJ2-1; D is possibly TRBD2 (6 bases). Trimming took 0 bases from V and 9 from J, leaving 13 bases between them. The CDR3 is made up of 14 amino acids. The germline CDR1 and CDR2 sequences are SGDLS and YYNGEE. The CDR3 spells CASSVASTSTEQFF. Written as DNA, the CDR3 is TGTGCCAGCAGCGTAGCATCGACTAGTACTGAGCAGTTCTTC.

V usage is TRBV28 and J usage is TRBJ2-6, with D possibly being TRBD2 (5 bases). V dropped 7 bases and J dropped 1 base, with 14 bases sitting between them. The CDR3 is made up of 16 amino acids. Germline assignment: CDR1 MDHEN and CDR2 SYDVKM. CDR3: CASNSPSGSGANVLTF. CDR3 nucleotides: TGTGCCAGCAACTCCCCGTCGGGGTCTGGGGCCAACGTCCTGACTTTC.

This chain links TRBV4-3 with TRBJ2-7; tentatively, D is TRBD2 (5 bases). The ends were cut back, 1 base at V and 6 bases at J, with 10 bases in the middle. Germline values: CDR1 LGHNA, CDR2 YSLEER. The CDR3 is made up of 13 amino acids. The CDR3 reads CASSQVGTSEQYF. CDR3 nucleotides: TGCGCCAGCAGCCAAGTAGGTACTAGCGAGCAGTACTTC.

The chain links TRBV7-9 to TRBJ2-2, with 12 bases lining up with TRBD2. The V and J ends lost 4 bases and 8 bases, in that order; junction bases with no gene match: 11. The CDR3 is made up of 17 amino acids. Looked up from germline, CDR1 is SEHNR and CDR2 is FQNEAQ (reference sequence). CDR3 amino acids: CASSSLGLAGFLGELFF. CDR3 in DNA: TGTGCCAGCAGCTCCCTCGGACTAGCGGGATTTCTTGGGGAGCTGTTTTTT.

V is TRBV7-9 and J is TRBJ2-2, with 9 bases that match TRBD1. Germline V lookup: CDR1 SEHNR, CDR2 FQNEAQ (reference sequence). Losses at the gene ends were 5 bases for V and 3 bases for J; bases not matched to a gene: 10. The CDR3 has 17 amino acids. CDR3 in DNA: TGTGCCAGCAGCACCCCGCCCGGGACAGGGCACACCGGGGAGCTGTTTTTT. This encodes CASSTPPGTGHTGELFF.